The TCR beta chain under discussion was sequenced for a study of T cells in Graves' hyperthyroidism and ophthalmopathy. This clonotype was observed at least ten times. Using RNA transcripts as the source, TCR beta CDR3 regions were amplified. Researchers ran a first-round RT-PCR on the TCR CDR3 using the HTBI primer set. Each CDR3 protein is one row after TCRdb ran MiXCR on the multiplex PCR reads. Of hundreds of thousands of distinct CDR3 sequences in the sample, approximately 44% were seen once. The V and J ends lost 4 bases and 0 bases, in that order; junction bases with no gene match: 4. The CDR3 extends over 15 amino acids. The germline V gene has CDR1 LNHNV and CDR2 YYDKDF (reference sequence).

The sample was peripheral blood or thyroid tissue (not recorded which). The chain has TRBV15 and TRBJ2-7; 9 bases map to TRBD2. This TCR was sampled from a woman aged 18 to 35 with Graves' hyperthyroidism. The CDR3 sequence is CATSTRLAVSYEQYF. The DNA for the CDR3 is TGTGCCACCAGCACCAGACTAGCGGTCTCCTACGAGCAGTACTTC.